These 2 T cell receptor beta chains were sequenced from one sample in a study of neoadjuvant anti-PD-1 for oral cavity cancer. Only in-frame clones appear in the TCRdb table, and some are missing; sequencing was by immunoSEQ multiplex PCR. The sample carries 60,000 to 75,000 clones, around 83% recorded once. The material sequenced was PBMCs, taken before nivolumab (anti-PD-1) treatment. These receptor sequences come from a person aged 35-79 years with oral cavity squamous cell carcinoma.

The J gene is TRBJ2-2, the V gene TRBV7-3, with D tentatively TRBD1 (6 bases). The CDR3 runs 15 residues. CDR1 SGHTA and CDR2 FQGTGA come from the germline V gene. Trimming shortened V by 2 bases and J by 3 bases, and 10 bases separated the two germline ends. CDR3 nucleotides: TGTGCCAGCAGCTTATTAGGGGGTGACACCGGGGAGCTGTTTTTT. As protein: CASSLLGGDTGELFF.

This clone appeared a few times. V and J are TRBV5-8 and TRBJ2-3, with a weak D call TRBD2 (5 bases). V dropped 6 bases and J dropped 8 bases, with 10 bases sitting between them. The germline gives CDR1 SGHTS, CDR2 YDEGEE. The CDR3 has 11 residues. CDR3 amino acids: CASNSRGTQYF. Written as DNA, the CDR3 is TGTGCCAGCAATTCCCGGGGTACGCAGTATTTT.